These T cell receptor beta chains were read from a single sample in a study of CD8 T cells in Susac syndrome. A single record per CDR3 protein comes from TCRdb applying MiXCR to the immunoSEQ multiplex PCR reads. Of under 70,000 distinct CDR3 sequences listed, approximately 90% are singletons. The sample consisted of CD8+ T cells from PBMCs. The receptor source for this set is a human donor in good health. The CDR3 runs from the conserved cysteine through the conserved F or W. Fields, in order: J gene, D gene, V gene, CDR3 length, clone size, CDR3 DNA, CDR3 protein. D genes are given only for firm matches. Some rows mark clone size as missing; the rest say once, few, many or name a class of expanded clone.

TRBJ2-1 TRBD1 TRBV6-2/TRBV6-3 15 once TGTGCCAGCAGTTACAAGGGGACAGGGTGGAATGAGCAGTTCTTC CASSYKGTGWNEQFF
TRBJ1-4 . TRBV20-1 15 . TGCAGTGCTAGAGAGGGGTTAACAACTAATGAAAAACTGTTTTTT CSAREGLTTNEKLFF
TRBJ2-5 TRBD2 TRBV5-1 15 . TGCGCCAGCAGCTTGGTGTCCCCCGGGAGGGAGACCCAGTACTTC CASSLVSPGRETQYF
TRBJ2-7 TRBD1 TRBV4-1 14 . TGCGCCAGCAGCCGAGGACAGGACTCCTACGAGCAGTACTTC CASSRGQDSYEQYF
TRBJ2-1 . TRBV12-3/TRBV12-4 16 . TGTGCCAGCAGTACCCAAGGTGGAAGTAGGGGGATTGAGCAGTTCTTC CASSTQGGSRGIEQFF
TRBJ1-1 . TRBV25-1 14 . TGTGCCAGCAGTGAACAAGGAGGGAACACTGAAGCTTTCTTT CASSEQGGNTEAFF
TRBJ2-7 . TRBV3-1 15 . TGTGCCAGCAGCCAAGGAGCTTTCCTACCCTACGAGCAGTACTTC CASSQGAFLPYEQYF
TRBJ2-1 . TRBV28 16 . TGTGCCAGCAGGCCGTTAATGGGGCCCTTGGTCAATGAGCAGTTCTTC CASRPLMGPLVNEQFF
TRBJ1-1 TRBD1 TRBV29-1 13 . TGCAGCGTTGAAACGGCAGGGGGCACTGAAGCTTTCTTT CSVETAGGTEAFF
TRBJ1-5 . TRBV6-2/TRBV6-3 17 . TGTGCCAGCACCGAACAACAGGGACCTTATAGCAATCAGCCCCAGCATTTT CASTEQQGPYSNQPQHF
TRBJ2-5 TRBD2 TRBV7-9 16 . TGTGCCAGCAGCTACCCCTCTAGCGGGGGAGGAGAGACCCAGTACTTC CASSYPSSGGGETQYF
TRBJ2-1 . TRBV4-1 15 . TGCGCCAGCAGCCAAGTCACGGGAGACTACAATGAGCAGTTCTTC CASSQVTGDYNEQFF
TRBJ2-1 . TRBV12-3/TRBV12-4 16 . TGTGCCAGCAGTTTACCCGGCGGGGCGTCCTACAATGAGCAGTTCTTC CASSLPGGASYNEQFF
TRBJ2-1 . TRBV18 12 . TGTGCCAGCTCACCAGGATACAATGAGCAGTTCTTC CASSPGYNEQFF
TRBJ2-3 TRBD2 TRBV4-2 15 . TGTGCCAGCAGCCAAGGCGGGGGGGCCACAGATACGCAGTATTTT CASSQGGGATDTQYF
TRBJ2-7 . TRBV19 12 . TGTGCCAGTTCAGATTCGGTCTACGAGCAGTACTTC CASSDSVYEQYF
TRBJ2-1 . TRBV7-8 13 . TGTGCCAGCAGCTTATACCGGGGCAATGAGCAGTTCTTC CASSLYRGNEQFF
TRBJ2-7 TRBD1 TRBV4-1 14 . TGCGCCAGCAGCCCCCGGACAGGCTTCTACGAGCAGTACTTC CASSPRTGFYEQYF
TRBJ2-7 . TRBV5-1 14 once TGCGCCAGCAGCTTGGAAGTCAGCTCCTACGAGCAGTACTTC CASSLEVSSYEQYF
TRBJ2-7 TRBD2 TRBV12-3/TRBV12-4 15 . TGTGCCAGCAGACTACTAGCGGGGGACTCCTACGAGCAGTACTTC CASRLLAGDSYEQYF
TRBJ2-7 TRBD1 TRBV29-1 13 . TGCAGCGTTGGGACAGGGTTGGACTACGAGCAGTACTTC CSVGTGLDYEQYF
TRBJ1-2 . TRBV10-3 15 . TGTGCCATCAGTGAGTCGATGACGGACGTAGACGGCTACACCTTC CAISESMTDVDGYTF
TRBJ2-3 . TRBV27 16 . TGTGCCAGCAGTTTAGTCCCCGGGCCGCGCACAGATACGCAGTATTTT CASSLVPGPRTDTQYF
TRBJ1-1 . TRBV5-1 13 . TGCGCCAGCAGCTTGGGCGGCAGTTCTGAAGCTTTCTTT CASSLGGSSEAFF